This T cell receptor beta chain is drawn from a study of T cells of healthy individuals (dated 2018 in TCRdb). In regard to this clonotype: The target of this receptor is not known. No clone much larger than this one lies a single base away; base qualities are absent.

The CDR3 goes from the cysteine to the phenylalanine over 14 residues. Just the 42-base CDR3 DNA is kept, in frame starting at base 1. Based on the germline V gene, the CDR1 and CDR2 sequences are SGHVS and FNYEAQ. Unmatched junction bases come to 10, with V trimmed by 4 bases and J by 10 bases. Receptor libraries were prepared by 5' RACE. The run used an Illumina MiSeq. TCRdb ran its own pipeline on the public reads, namely fastp trimming at Q25 and MiXCR clone calling, and kept in-frame beta chains. Entries that share a CDR3 protein sequence are merged under the most common genes and DNA. The sample table shows some 100,000 distinct CDR3 sequences, and around 17% are seen once. The ten largest clones add up to more than 5.5% of the sample.

This clonotype was obtained from a human donor in good health. This chain joins TRBV7-6 to TRBJ2-1; TRBD1 lines up with 7 middle nucleotides. The DNA is TGTGCCAGCAGCTACACACAGGGGATAGAAGAGCAGTTCTTC. Its protein is CASSYTQGIEEQFF.